The rows below give T cell receptor beta chains drawn from one sample of a study of shared clonotypes between healthy human individuals. Here immunoSEQ multiplex PCR was the method, and the copy in TCRdb shows in-frame clones only, minus some. Among roughly 520,000 clones listed, 90% to 96% were seen once. The sequenced sample was naive CD4+ T cells sorted from blood. Receptors were obtained from a young woman in good health. The CDR3 runs from the conserved cysteine through the conserved F or W.

CDR3 length: 14; J gene: TRBJ1-1; V gene: TRBV4-2; CDR3 protein: CASSLLQGNTEAFF
CDR3 length: 16; J gene: TRBJ2-5; V gene: TRBV11-2; CDR3 protein: CASSSFSTGEGETQYF
CDR3 length: 15; J gene: TRBJ1-4; V gene: TRBV7-7; CDR3 protein: CASSPEAVTNEKLFF
CDR3 length: 16; J gene: TRBJ2-2; V gene: TRBV5-1; CDR3 protein: CASGTGPVRNTGELFF
CDR3 length: 13; J gene: TRBJ1-1; V gene: TRBV19; CDR3 protein: CASSIVGETEAFF
CDR3 length: 14; J gene: TRBJ1-2; V gene: TRBV28; CDR3 protein: CASVSQPGPYGYTF
CDR3 length: 15; J gene: TRBJ2-1; V gene: TRBV5-8; CDR3 protein: CASSPSYWYGAEQFF
CDR3 length: 17; J gene: TRBJ2-6; V gene: TRBV5-1; CDR3 protein: CASSLGHRVAGANVLTF
CDR3 length: 16; J gene: TRBJ2-5; V gene: TRBV7-6; CDR3 protein: CASSQEALAGVGEQYF
CDR3 length: 16; J gene: TRBJ2-2; V gene: TRBV7-8; CDR3 protein: CASSLDGGGPSGELFF
CDR3 length: 13; J gene: TRBJ2-7; V gene: TRBV11-2; CDR3 protein: CASSSERAYEQYF
CDR3 length: 15; J gene: TRBJ1-3; V gene: TRBV29-1; CDR3 protein: CSVAYDGSSGNTIYF
CDR3 length: 17; J gene: TRBJ2-7; V gene: TRBV4-2; CDR3 protein: CASSQERRDRLSYEQYF
CDR3 length: 16; J gene: TRBJ2-1; V gene: TRBV28; CDR3 protein: CASRASGIRSYNEQFF
CDR3 length: 13; J gene: TRBJ1-4; V gene: TRBV27; CDR3 protein: CASSPPGQQKLFF
CDR3 length: 14; J gene: TRBJ2-7; V gene: TRBV14; CDR3 protein: CASSQDWTSGEQYF
CDR3 length: 16; J gene: TRBJ2-3; V gene: TRBV7-9; CDR3 protein: CASSSRGLAGTDTQYF
CDR3 length: 12; J gene: TRBJ2-1; V gene: TRBV29-1; CDR3 protein: CSATGTPNEQFF
CDR3 length: 16; J gene: .; V gene: TRBV15; CDR3 protein: CATSRDLETSANEQYF
CDR3 length: 14; J gene: TRBJ1-1; V gene: TRBV27; CDR3 protein: CASSSQPMNTEAFF
CDR3 length: 20; J gene: TRBJ1-2; V gene: TRBV30; CDR3 protein: CAWSVPSRDRRSRGYYGYTF
CDR3 length: 15; J gene: TRBJ2-5; V gene: TRBV19; CDR3 protein: CASSILAGGQGTQYF
CDR3 length: 16; J gene: TRBJ1-1; V gene: TRBV5-4; CDR3 protein: CASSGVGAETLTEAFF
CDR3 length: 16; J gene: TRBJ1-5; V gene: TRBV18; CDR3 protein: CASSPIKTGSQQPQHF
CDR3 length: 15; J gene: TRBJ1-5; V gene: TRBV4-1; CDR3 protein: CASSQIDKRRQPQHF
CDR3 length: 15; J gene: TRBJ1-2; V gene: TRBV27; CDR3 protein: CASTFRQGGNYGYTF
CDR3 length: 15; J gene: TRBJ2-7; V gene: TRBV9; CDR3 protein: CASSAGTGRDYEQYF
CDR3 length: 15; J gene: TRBJ2-2; V gene: TRBV18; CDR3 protein: CASSPRAGDTGELFF